Each of the 20 T cell receptor beta chains below was sequenced from the same sample in a study of blood T cell repertoires in COVID-19. This table comes from immunoSEQ multiplex PCR, and its TCRdb copy is limited to in-frame clones, with some not included. The table includes 160,000 or so clones, approximately 88% detected once. Sequenced input: PBMCs or T cells enriched from blood (not recorded which). These receptors were collected from a woman aged 45-65 years who had recovered from COVID-19.

J is TRBJ2-7 and V is TRBV6-4, with TRBD1 as a possible D gene (6 bases). This CDR3 spans 14 amino acids. Deletions cut 0 bases from V and 6 bases from J, with 12 bases between. Germline CDR1 MRHNA, CDR2 SNTAGT. CDR3 region: CASSDSPGAGEQYF. Here the CDR3 DNA reads TGTGCCAGCAGTGACTCGCCAGGGGCCGGCGAGCAGTACTTC.

The chain employs TRBV9 and TRBJ2-7; D is perhaps TRBD2 (6 bases). The CDR3 runs to 13 residues. Germline V lookup: CDR1 SGDLS, CDR2 YYNGEE. Trimming took off 4 bases at V and 5 bases at J, with 13 bases between the two ends. This chain's CDR3 is CASSSWGEDEQYF. Written as DNA, the CDR3 is TGTGCCAGCAGCTCTTGGGGGGAGGACGAGCAGTACTTC.

The chain employs TRBV2 and TRBJ2-3; 8 bases align to TRBD2. The CDR3 loop spans 16 amino acids. V trimming: 3 bases; J trimming: 2 bases; junction bases outside the gene matches: 7. The V gene's germline CDR1 is SNHLY and CDR2 FYNNEI. The CDR3 protein is CASSEWGSGNTDTQYF. The DNA for the CDR3 is TGTGCCAGCAGTGAGTGGGGTAGCGGGAACACAGATACGCAGTATTTT.

The chain uses TRBV18 and TRBJ2-5; tentatively, D is TRBD2 (6 bases). Trimming took 1 base from V and 5 from J, leaving 17 bases between them. The CDR3 spans 16 residues. CDR1 is KGHSH and CDR2 is LQKENI in the germline V gene. The CDR3 loop is CASSPRLEGRGETQYF. The CDR3, as DNA: TGTGCCAGCTCACCACGTTTGGAGGGGAGAGGGGAGACCCAGTACTTC.

The chain has TRBV28 and TRBJ1-2, with no clear D. Germline values: CDR1 MDHEN, CDR2 SYDVKM. The CDR3 is made up of 14 amino acids. Deletions cut 6 bases from V and 1 base from J, with 12 bases between. DNA of the CDR3: TGTGCCAGCAGCCCCAGTCCGGGTAACTATGGCTACACCTTC. Its translation: CASSPSPGNYGYTF.

The CDR3 nucleotides are TGTGCCAGCAGCGTAGGGAGGGATCAGCCCCAGCATTTT. It encodes CASSVGRDQPQHF. The chain recombines TRBV9 with TRBJ1-5; D unclear. The CDR3 covers 13 residues. Germline V gene sequence: CDR1 SGDLS, CDR2 YYNGEE. Trimming removed 0 bases at V and 5 bases at J, with 6 bases between.

The chain recombines TRBV19 with TRBJ2-7; TRBD2 is a possible D gene (5 bases). Trimming stripped 6 bases from V and 3 bases from J, with 9 bases between. The CDR3 covers 12 residues. Germline V gives CDR1 LNHDA, CDR2 SQIVND (reference sequence). The DNA of the CDR3 is TGTGCCAGTAGCCCGGGGAGCTACGAGCAGTACTTC. It encodes CASSPGSYEQYF. The full variable domain, its missing parts supplied by reference TRBV19 and TRBJ2-7, is DGGITQSPKYLFRKEGQNVTLSCEQNLNHDAMYWYRQDPGQGLRLIYYSQIVNDFQKGDIAEGYSVSREKKESFPLTVTSAQKNPTAFYLCASSPGSYEQYFGPGTRLTVT.

V gene TRBV19 combines with J gene TRBJ2-1, with D possibly being TRBD2 (5 bases). The CDR3 runs 14 residues. V was clipped by 4 bases and J by 7 bases, with 14 bases between them. CDR1 is LNHDA, CDR2 SQIVND, per germline (reference sequence). The CDR3 nucleotides read TGTGCCAGTAGTACGGCACGCCGGGGAAATGAGCAGTTCTTC. It codes for CASSTARRGNEQFF.

J is TRBJ2-1 and V is TRBV10-3, with TRBD2 as a possible D gene (7 bases). CDR1 ENHRY and CDR2 SYGVKD come from the germline V gene. The CDR3 contains 14 residues. V lost 4 bases, J lost 5 bases, and 12 bases lay in between. CDR3 sequence reads: CAISVKGGNNEQFF. CDR3 in DNA: TGTGCCATCAGTGTTAAGGGGGGGAACAATGAGCAGTTCTTC.

The CDR3 is CASSLGGLRGYTF. The CDR3 bases are TGTGCCAGCAGCTTAGGGGGACTCCGAGGCTACACCTTC. The V call is TRBV7-8, the J call TRBJ1-2; TRBD1 is a possible D gene (5 bases). The length of the CDR3 is 13 residues. Trimming cost V 1 base and J 8 bases, with 11 bases left between them. Germline assignment: CDR1 SGHVS and CDR2 FQNEAQ. The variable domain in full, completed from reference TRBV7-8 and TRBJ1-2, reads GAGVSQSPRYKVAKRGQDVALRCDPISGHVSLFWYQQALGQGPEFLTYFQNEAQLDKSGLPSDRFFAERPEGSVSTLKIQRTQQEDSAVYLCASSLGGLRGYTFGSGTRLTVV.

The rearrangement joins TRBV18 to TRBJ2-7; 8 nucleotides align to TRBD2. The CDR3 has 14 residues. V shed 6 bases, J shed 4 bases, and the junction held 8 bases outside the gene matches. CDR1 KGHSH and CDR2 LQKENI come from the germline V gene. In DNA, the CDR3 is TGTGCCAGCTCCCCCAGGCGGGGGGAGTACGAGCAGTACTTC. Translation gives CASSPRRGEYEQYF.

CDR3 bases: TGTGCCAGCAGCTTAACGGCCGGCGGGGGGGGCTCCTACAATGAGCAGTTCTTC. Its translation: CASSLTAGGGGSYNEQFF. The rearrangement joins TRBV7-3 to TRBJ2-1; 9 nucleotides line up with TRBD2. From germline, CDR1 is SGHTA and CDR2 FQGTGA. The CDR3 sequence is 18 residues long. The ends lost 0 bases at V and 0 bases at J; junction bases unmatched: 6.

This rearrangement joins TRBV3-1 (or the pseudogene TRBV3-2) to TRBJ1-4, with D unclear. The CDR3 totals 13 residues. V was shortened by 2 bases and J by 7 bases, with 8 bases between the two germline ends. CDR1 LGHDT and CDR2 YNNKEL come from the germline V gene (reference sequence). The CDR3 spells CASSQWTSEKLFF. The CDR3 DNA reads TGTGCCAGCAGCCAATGGACTTCTGAAAAACTGTTTTTT.

The V gene is TRBV19, the J gene TRBJ2-3, with D uncertain. The V end was cut by 3 bases, the J end by 6 bases, with 10 bases between. CDR1 is LNHDA, CDR2 SQIVND, per germline (reference sequence). This CDR3 is 13 amino acids long. Written as DNA, the CDR3 is TGTGCCAGTAGTATCCCAACTGGTGATACGCAGTATTTT. It codes for CASSIPTGDTQYF.

The gene calls are TRBV7-2 and TRBJ2-5; 7 nucleotides line up with TRBD1. This CDR3 is built from 15 residues. Germline CDR1 is SGHTA and CDR2 is FQGNSA. The junction had 6 bases not matched to a gene; V was cut back by 5 bases and J by 0 bases. The CDR3 spells CASSPRDSNQETQYF. CDR3 bases: TGTGCCAGCAGCCCCCGGGACAGTAACCAAGAGACCCAGTACTTC.

V and J are TRBV19 and TRBJ1-1; D may be TRBD1 (6 bases). The germline V and J ends were trimmed by 7 bases and 0 bases, with 9 bases remaining between them. In germline, CDR1 is LNHDA, CDR2 SQIVND (reference sequence). This CDR3 has 13 residues. This CDR3 is CASTDSLNTEAFF. CDR3 DNA sequence: TGTGCCAGTACGGACAGCCTGAACACTGAAGCTTTCTTT. Variable domain in full (rest from reference TRBV19 and TRBJ1-1): DGGITQSPKYLFRKEGQNVTLSCEQNLNHDAMYWYRQDPGQGLRLIYYSQIVNDFQKGDIAEGYSVSREKKESFPLTVTSAQKNPTAFYLCASTDSLNTEAFFGQGTRLTVV.

The chain uses TRBV5-4 and TRBJ2-5; TRBD1 matches at 7 bases. The CDR3 has 15 residues. From germline, CDR1 is SGHNT and CDR2 YYREEE (reference sequence). Losses at the gene ends were 4 bases for V and 5 bases for J; bases not matched to a gene: 11. The DNA of the CDR3 is TGTGCCAGCAGCCGCTACTCCTTGACAGGGGAGACCCAGTACTTC. It yields the protein CASSRYSLTGETQYF.

V gene TRBV6-5 combines with J gene TRBJ2-7, with 7 bases that match TRBD2. The CDR3 sequence is 14 residues long. V shed 8 bases, J shed 0 bases, and the junction held 7 bases outside the gene matches. Germline V gene lookup returns CDR1 MNHEY and CDR2 SVGAGI. In DNA form, the CDR3 reads TGTGCCAGCCGGCGGCGGGGGAGCTCCTACGAGCAGTACTTC. Its protein product is CASRRRGSSYEQYF.

This clone came up once. The V gene is TRBV7-9, the J gene TRBJ1-5; D might be TRBD1 (5 bases). Germline loops: CDR1 SEHNR, CDR2 FQNEAQ (reference sequence). Trimming pared 2 bases from V and 6 bases from J, leaving 11 bases between. The CDR3 has 14 residues. CDR3: CASSLMATGQPQHF. The CDR3 coding sequence is TGTGCCAGCAGCTTAATGGCTACAGGTCAGCCCCAGCATTTT.

The rearrangement joins TRBV6-1 to TRBJ2-4; a possible D gene is TRBD1 (5 bases). The CDR3 length is 15 residues. The germline gives CDR1 MNHNS, CDR2 SASEGT. The V end was cut by 3 bases, the J end by 8 bases, with 17 bases between. In DNA form, the CDR3 reads TGTGCCAGCAGTGAGGGGCCCCGCCTAGGGGACATTCAGTACTTC. Translated, it gives CASSEGPRLGDIQYF.